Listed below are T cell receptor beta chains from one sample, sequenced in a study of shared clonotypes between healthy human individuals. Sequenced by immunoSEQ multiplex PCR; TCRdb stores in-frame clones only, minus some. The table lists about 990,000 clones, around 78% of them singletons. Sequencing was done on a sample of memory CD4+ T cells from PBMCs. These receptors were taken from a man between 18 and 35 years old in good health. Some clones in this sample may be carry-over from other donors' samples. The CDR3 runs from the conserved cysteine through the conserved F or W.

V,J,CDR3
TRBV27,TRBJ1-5,CASNPSRDRNQPQHF
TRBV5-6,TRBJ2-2,CASSLVHGGELFF
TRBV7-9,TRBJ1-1,CASSWGDGAFF
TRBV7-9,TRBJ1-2,CASSRDGYGHTF
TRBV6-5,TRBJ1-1,CASSYSRNMNTEAFF
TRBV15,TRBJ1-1,CATSFQTVRTEAFF
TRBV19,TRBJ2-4,CASSMAGVSAKNIQYF
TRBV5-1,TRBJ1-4,CASSLGGIEKLFF
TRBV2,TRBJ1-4,CASSDRVSNEKLFF
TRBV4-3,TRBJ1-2,CASSQDPSGNYGYTF
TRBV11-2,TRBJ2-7,CASSLLGTSGAYEQYF
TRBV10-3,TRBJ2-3,CAISGLAGVPDTQYF
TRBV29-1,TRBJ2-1,CSGSIGTGVYEQFF
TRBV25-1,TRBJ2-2,CASSESLPTGELFF
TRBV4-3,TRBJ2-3,CASSQGASGSADTQYF
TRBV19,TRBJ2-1,CASTRLAGEVGEQFF
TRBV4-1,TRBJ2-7,CASSRGLAGGSYEQYF
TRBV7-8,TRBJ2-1,CASSPRRLAGGSEQFF
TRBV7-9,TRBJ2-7,CASSSQGGEQYF
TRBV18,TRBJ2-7,CASSPPAGRRQYF
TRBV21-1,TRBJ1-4,CASIEPGQGATNEKLFF
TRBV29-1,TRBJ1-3,CSVAGVLSGNTIYF
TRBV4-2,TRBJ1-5,CASSQGGVDFSGQPQHF
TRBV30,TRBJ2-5,CAWEGGRQETQYF
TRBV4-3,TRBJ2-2,CASSGTNTGELFF